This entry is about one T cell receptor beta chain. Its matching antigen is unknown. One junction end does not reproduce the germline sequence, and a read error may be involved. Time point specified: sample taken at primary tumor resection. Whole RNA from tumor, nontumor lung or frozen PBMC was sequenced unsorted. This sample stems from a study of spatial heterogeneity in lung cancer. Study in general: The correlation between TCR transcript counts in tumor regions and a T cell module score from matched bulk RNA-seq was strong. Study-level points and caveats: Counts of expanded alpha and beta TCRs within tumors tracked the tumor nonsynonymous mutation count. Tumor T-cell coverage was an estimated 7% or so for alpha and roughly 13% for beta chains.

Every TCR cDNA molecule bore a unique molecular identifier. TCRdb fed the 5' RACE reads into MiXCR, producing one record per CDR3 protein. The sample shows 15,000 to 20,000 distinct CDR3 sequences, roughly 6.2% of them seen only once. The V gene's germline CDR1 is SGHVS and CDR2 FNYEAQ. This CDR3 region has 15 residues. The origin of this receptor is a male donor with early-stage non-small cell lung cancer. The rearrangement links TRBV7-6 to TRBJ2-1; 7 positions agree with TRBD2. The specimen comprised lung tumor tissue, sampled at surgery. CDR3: CASSLAAKSYNEQFF. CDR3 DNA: TGTGCCAGCAGCCTAGCGGCAAAATCGTACAATGAGCAGTTCTTC. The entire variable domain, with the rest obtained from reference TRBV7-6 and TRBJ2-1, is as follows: GAGVSQSPRYKVTKRGQDVALRCDPISGHVSLYWYRQALGQGPEFLTYFNYEAQQDKSGLPNDRFSAERPEGSISTLTIQRTEQRDSAMYRCASSLAAKSYNEQFFGPGTRLTVL.